One and the same sample provided the 27 T cell receptor beta chains below, sequenced in a study of blood T cell repertoires in COVID-19. The data were produced by immunoSEQ multiplex PCR, yet TCRdb's version contains in-frame clones alone and is incomplete. The sample includes around 300,000 clones, approximately 90% seen only once; the top ten take less than 3%. The sample consisted of peripheral blood. The receptors stem from a woman aged 25 to 39 with active or convalescent COVID-19.

Comments on this clone: Other DNA sequences in this sample translate to the same CDR3. The V call is TRBV5-1, the J call TRBJ2-3, with 9 nucleotides matching TRBD2. The CDR3 covers 14 residues. The germline V gene encodes CDR1 SGHRS and CDR2 YFSETQ. V lost 6 bases and J lost 0; bases outside the gene matches: 2. The CDR3 loop is CASMRGGSTDTQYF. In nucleotides, the CDR3 is TGCGCCAGCATGCGGGGGGGAAGCACAGATACGCAGTATTTT. Variable domain in full (rest from reference TRBV5-1 and TRBJ2-3): KAGVTQTPRYLIKTRGQQVTLSCSPISGHRSVSWYQQTPGQGLQFLFEYFSETQRNKGNFPGRFSGRQFSNSRSEMNVSTLELGDSALYLCASMRGGSTDTQYFGPGTRLTVL.

V usage is TRBV5-1 and J usage is TRBJ1-2; tentatively, D is TRBD1 (5 bases). Germline CDR1 reads SGHRS; CDR2 reads YFSETQ. The CDR3 has 13 amino acids. V dropped 0 bases and J dropped 8 bases, with 11 bases sitting between them. The CDR3 DNA sequence: TGCGCCAGCAGCTTGGTACAGGACGCCGGCTACACCTTC. Translated, it gives CASSLVQDAGYTF. Together with reference TRBV5-1 and TRBJ1-2, the CDR3 gives the full variable domain: KAGVTQTPRYLIKTRGQQVTLSCSPISGHRSVSWYQQTPGQGLQFLFEYFSETQRNKGNFPGRFSGRQFSNSRSEMNVSTLELGDSALYLCASSLVQDAGYTFGSGTRLTVV.

This clone was seen only a few times. V and J are TRBV12-3 or TRBV12-4 and TRBJ1-5; D gene ambiguous. The ends were cut back, 5 bases at V and 7 bases at J, with 12 bases in the middle. This CDR3 is 13 amino acids long. As DNA, the CDR3 is TGTGCCAGCAGTAGCGACCCTTACCAGCCCCAGCATTTT. Protein: CASSSDPYQPQHF.

The chain carries TRBV19 and TRBJ1-6; 9 bases map to TRBD1. CDR1 and CDR2 from the germline V gene are LNHDA and SQIVND (reference sequence). This CDR3 contains 14 residues. Unmatched junction bases numbered 3, after V lost 5 bases and J lost 7 bases. The CDR3 is CASSSDRGNSPLHF. CDR3 nucleotides: TGTGCCAGTAGTTCGGACAGGGGCAATTCACCCCTCCACTTT.

The V call is TRBV27, the J call TRBJ1-1; possibly TRBD1 for D (5 bases). This CDR3 has 13 residues. In germline, CDR1 is MNHEY, CDR2 SMNVEV (reference sequence). Trimming left V 7 bases short and J 0 bases short, with 9 bases between. The CDR3 protein is CASTDRLNTEAFF. The DNA for the CDR3 is TGTGCCAGCACTGACAGATTGAACACTGAAGCTTTCTTT.

The V and J genes are TRBV18 and TRBJ2-3; 9 bases line up with TRBD2. CDR1 KGHSH and CDR2 LQKENI come from the germline V gene. J gave up 4 bases and V 6 bases, and 11 bases lay outside the gene matches. The CDR3 sequence is 16 residues long. The CDR3 region has the DNA TGTGCCAGCTCCCTGGCCGGCGGGGGGGCTCCAGATACGCAGTATTTT. It translates to CASSLAGGGAPDTQYF.

J is TRBJ1-4 and V is TRBV5-6; D perhaps matches TRBD1 (5 bases). Per the germline V gene, CDR1 is SGHDT and CDR2 is YYEEEE. CDR3 length: 17 amino acids. With 1 base removed from V and 0 bases from J, the gap between germline ends came to 13 bases. The CDR3 is CASSLRGGAATNEKLFF. The DNA for the CDR3 is TGTGCCAGCAGCTTGCGGGGGGGTGCCGCAACTAATGAAAAACTGTTTTTT. Filled out from reference TRBV5-6 and TRBJ1-4, the complete variable domain reads DAGVTQSPTHLIKTRGQQVTLRCSPKSGHDTVSWYQQALGQGPQFIFQYYEEEERQRGNFPDRFSGHQFPNYSSELNVNALLLGDSALYLCASSLRGGAATNEKLFFGSGTQLSVL.

This chain uses TRBV19 with TRBJ2-2; 16 bases agree with TRBD2. Germline trimming cut 3 bases from V and 4 bases from J; bases unmatched to any gene: 2. From germline, CDR1 is LNHDA and CDR2 SQIVND (reference sequence). The CDR3 covers 17 residues. The CDR3 DNA is TGTGCCAGTAGTATGGGACTAGCGGGGGGGCGCACCGGGGAGCTGTTTTTT. It is translated as CASSMGLAGGRTGELFF.

The chain employs TRBV27 and TRBJ1-5; 12 bases fit TRBD1. V dropped 6 bases and J dropped 0; count of bases not matched to a gene: 3. The CDR3 is 16 amino acids. Germline loops: CDR1 MNHEY, CDR2 SMNVEV (reference sequence). CDR3 region: CASRGQGAHSNQPQHF. The CDR3 DNA follows: TGTGCCAGCAGGGGACAGGGGGCTCATAGCAATCAGCCCCAGCATTTT.

The rearrangement links TRBV7-2 to TRBJ2-5; tentatively, D is TRBD2 (5 bases). V was trimmed by 1 base and J by 5 bases, leaving 11 bases between them. Germline lookup yields CDR1 SGHTA and CDR2 FQGNSA. The CDR3 covers 14 residues. This CDR3 is CASSLERSGETQYF. As DNA, the CDR3 is TGTGCCAGCAGCTTAGAGCGGTCCGGGGAGACCCAGTACTTC.

The chain recombines TRBV6-5 with TRBJ2-1, with TRBD2 matching 7 bases. V shed 4 bases, J shed 8 bases, and the junction held 14 bases outside the gene matches. Germline CDR1 reads MNHEY; CDR2 reads SVGAGI. The CDR3 has 16 amino acids. In nucleotides, the CDR3 is TGTGCCAGCAGTTCCCCCCGATCCTCGGGGAGGGATGAGCAGTTCTTC. Translation gives CASSSPRSSGRDEQFF.

The chain links TRBV7-2 to TRBJ2-5, with D tentatively TRBD2 (6 bases). The germline CDR1 and CDR2 sequences are SGHTA and FQGNSA. V was pared by 3 bases and J by 2 bases, with 7 bases between. The CDR3 runs 13 residues. The CDR3 protein is CASSFGTQETQYF. The CDR3 DNA is TGTGCCAGCAGCTTCGGGACTCAAGAGACCCAGTACTTC.

The genes are TRBV9 and TRBJ2-1, with D possibly being TRBD1 (7 bases). Between the trimmed V and J ends, which lost 0 bases and 8 bases, there was a span of 15 bases. The CDR3 totals 15 residues. Per the germline V gene, CDR1 is SGDLS and CDR2 is YYNGEE. As DNA, the CDR3 is TGTGCCAGCAGCGTAGAACAGGGGACTTCCCATGAGCAGTTCTTC. Protein product: CASSVEQGTSHEQFF.

This clone was seen once. The chain links TRBV5-6 to TRBJ2-3; 7 bases fit TRBD2. This CDR3 spans 16 amino acids. V gave up 0 bases and J gave up 0 bases; unmatched junction bases: 4. CDR1 SGHDT and CDR2 YYEEEE come from the germline V gene. The CDR3 region has the DNA TGTGCCAGCAGCTTGGGGCTAGCGGCTAGCACAGATACGCAGTATTTT. Its translation: CASSLGLAASTDTQYF.

The chain has TRBV5-6 and TRBJ1-2, with a tentative D call TRBD1 (6 bases). The CDR3 length is 15 residues. The germline V gene encodes CDR1 SGHDT and CDR2 YYEEEE. The ends were cut back, 2 bases at V and 4 bases at J, with 15 bases in the middle. The CDR3 sequence is CASSLMDSRLYGYTF. For the CDR3, the DNA is TGTGCCAGCAGCTTAATGGACAGCCGACTCTATGGCTACACCTTC.

The V and J genes are TRBV28 and TRBJ1-6, with 7 bases matching TRBD1. The CDR3 is 15 amino acids. The germline V gene encodes CDR1 MDHEN and CDR2 SYDVKM. J gave up 6 bases and V 6 bases, and 8 bases lay outside the gene matches. This CDR3 reads CASRPSQGVNSPLHF. The CDR3 region has the DNA TGTGCCAGCAGACCTTCCCAGGGGGTTAATTCACCCCTCCACTTT.

The CDR3 here is CASSTPRGAVEAFF. Written as DNA, the CDR3 is TGTGCCAGTAGTACCCCTCGGGGGGCAGTGGAAGCTTTCTTT. V is TRBV19 and J is TRBJ1-1; a possible D gene is TRBD1 (6 bases). The V end lost 4 bases, the J end lost 8 bases, and 17 bases lay between the germline ends. There are 14 residues in the CDR3. Germline V lookup: CDR1 LNHDA, CDR2 SQIVND (reference sequence).

The rearrangement uses TRBV3-1 (or the pseudogene TRBV3-2) and TRBJ1-5; the D is unclear. The germline CDR1 and CDR2 sequences are LGHDT and YNNKEL (reference sequence). Trimming took off 6 bases at V and 3 bases at J, with 21 bases between the two ends. The CDR3 runs to 17 residues. This chain's CDR3 is CASSRPWRAKYNQPQHF. CDR3 in DNA: TGTGCCAGCAGTCGACCCTGGAGGGCGAAGTACAATCAGCCCCAGCATTTT.

The chain links TRBV6-5 to TRBJ1-3; a possible D gene is TRBD1 (6 bases). CDR1 MNHEY and CDR2 SVGAGI come from the germline V gene. This CDR3 comprises 12 residues. V lost 10 bases, J lost 7 bases, and 14 bases lay in between. CDR3 residues: CATWTAGNTIYF. The CDR3 DNA reads as TGTGCCACCTGGACAGCGGGGAACACCATATATTTT.

This clone has a handful of counts. The V gene is TRBV5-6, the J gene TRBJ1-6; possibly TRBD1 for D (6 bases). The CDR3 consists of 14 residues. V shed 1 base and J shed 8 bases, with 10 bases lying between them. From germline, CDR1 is SGHDT and CDR2 YYEEEE. The DNA for the CDR3 is TGTGCCAGCAGCTTGACAGGGCGGGATTCACCCCTCCACTTT. Its protein is CASSLTGRDSPLHF.

V gene TRBV5-1 combines with J gene TRBJ2-1, with a weak D call TRBD1 (6 bases). The CDR3 consists of 14 residues. Germline-derived CDR1 and CDR2 are SGHRS and YFSETQ. V lost 4 bases and J lost 0, with 8 bases in between. This CDR3 is CASSGQNSYNEQFF. CDR3 nucleotide sequence: TGCGCCAGCAGCGGACAGAACTCCTACAATGAGCAGTTCTTC.

The CDR3 DNA sequence: TGTGCCAGCAGTCCGGCGGGGGTATCCTCGAACACTGAAGCTTTCTTT. Protein: CASSPAGVSSNTEAFF. The V and J genes are TRBV4-2 and TRBJ1-1; D possibly corresponds to TRBD1 (5 bases). The CDR3 consists of 16 residues. Trimming left V 6 bases short and J 1 base short, with 18 bases between. CDR1 LGHNA and CDR2 YNFKEQ come from the germline V gene.

The rearrangement uses TRBV29-1 and TRBJ2-7; D possibly corresponds to TRBD1 (5 bases). The CDR3 has 13 residues. Germline V gene data show CDR1 as SQVTM and CDR2 as ANQGSEA. Trimming removed 4 bases from V and 1 base from J, with 11 bases in between. DNA for the CDR3: TGCAGCGTTGTGGACACCAGTTCCTACGAGCAGTACTTC. Protein: CSVVDTSSYEQYF.

The rearrangement uses TRBV7-2 and TRBJ2-6; D may be TRBD2 (5 bases). Germline V gene data show CDR1 as SGHTA and CDR2 as FQGNSA. The CDR3 extends over 14 amino acids. Trimming shortened V by 7 bases and J by 1 base, and 8 bases separated the two germline ends. This chain's CDR3 is CASTGNSGANVLTF. In nucleotides, the CDR3 is TGTGCCAGCACCGGGAATTCTGGGGCCAACGTCCTGACTTTC.

This chain joins TRBV7-8 and TRBJ2-7; D not resolved. CDR1 and CDR2 (germline): SGHVS, FQNEAQ. The CDR3 totals 12 residues. Trimming shortened V by 5 bases and J by 0 bases, and 5 bases separated the two germline ends. The CDR3 is CASSPNSYEQYF. The CDR3 DNA follows: TGTGCCAGCAGCCCCAACTCCTACGAGCAGTACTTC.

Here the CDR3 DNA reads TGTGCCAGCAGCAAATTAGGACAGGGAGTAGGCAATGAGCAGTTCTTC. It codes for CASSKLGQGVGNEQFF. The chain has TRBV6-6 and TRBJ2-1, with 8 bases identical to TRBD1. Germline V gene data show CDR1 as MNHNY and CDR2 as SVGAGI (reference sequence). V was clipped by 6 bases and J by 6 bases; unmatched bases: 13. The CDR3 is made up of 16 amino acids.

The chain has TRBV3-1 (or the pseudogene TRBV3-2) and TRBJ2-2; D not resolved. Germline V CDR1 and CDR2: LGHDT, YNNKEL (reference sequence). Trimming took off 1 base at V and 5 bases at J, with 8 bases between the two ends. The CDR3 has 14 residues. CDR3 amino acids: CASSQVAATGELFF. DNA for the CDR3: TGTGCCAGCAGCCAAGTGGCGGCAACCGGGGAGCTGTTTTTT.